The 16 T cell receptor beta chains reported below all come from one sample, sequenced in a study of OX40 agonist ivuxolimab in advanced cancers. TCRdb's table, derived via immunoSEQ multiplex PCR, lists solely in-frame clones and lacks some. The sample holds about 49,000 clones, 75% to 90% seen once. Specimen: CD4+ or CD8+ T cells sorted from blood, collected in a trial of the OX40 agonist ivuxolimab. The receptors were sampled from an adult with an advanced solid tumor such as melanoma, head and neck, liver or kidney cancer.

The chain couples TRBV7-3 to TRBJ2-3, with D possibly matching TRBD1 (6 bases). This CDR3 region has 17 residues. CDR1 is SGHTA, CDR2 FQGTGA, per germline. V lost 4 bases to trimming and J lost 1 base, with 18 bases between them. The CDR3 is CASSSRWTEGGTDTQYF. The CDR3 nucleotides read TGTGCCAGCAGCTCAAGGTGGACAGAAGGAGGCACAGATACGCAGTATTTT.

The rearrangement uses TRBV7-2 and TRBJ2-1, with D possibly matching TRBD1 (5 bases). Germline assignment: CDR1 SGHTA and CDR2 FQGNSA. The CDR3 is 14 amino acids. Trimming left V 1 base short and J 8 bases short, with 12 bases between. CDR3 nucleotides: TGTGCCAGCAGCTTAGTTCAGGGAACGGATGAGCAGTTCTTC. Its translation: CASSLVQGTDEQFF. The full variable domain, its missing parts supplied by reference TRBV7-2 and TRBJ2-1, is GAGVSQSPSNKVTEKGKDVELRCDPISGHTALYWYRQSLGQGLEFLIYFQGNSAPDKSGLPSDRFSAERTGGSVSTLTIQRTQQEDSAVYLCASSLVQGTDEQFFGPGTRLTVL.

The chain is built from TRBV11-2 and TRBJ2-3; possibly TRBD1 for D (5 bases). Trimming left V 5 bases short and J 2 bases short, with 23 bases between. The length of the CDR3 is 18 residues. Germline CDR1 SGHAT, CDR2 FQNNGV. The CDR3 loop is CASSLNLQVSLPTDTQYF. The DNA of the CDR3 is TGTGCCAGCAGCCTAAACCTACAGGTGTCATTACCCACAGATACGCAGTATTTT.

The chain carries TRBV6-5 and TRBJ2-7, with TRBD2 identical over 9 bases. The CDR3 has 14 amino acids. Germline-derived CDR1 and CDR2 are MNHEY and SVGAGI. The junction had 5 bases not matched to a gene; V was cut back by 6 bases and J by 2 bases. The CDR3: CASSLSGGAYEQYV. As DNA, the CDR3 is TGTGCCAGCAGCCTTAGCGGGGGAGCCTACGAGCAGTACGTC.

The V and J genes are TRBV27 and TRBJ2-5; D is unresolved. Trimming removed 6 bases from V and 5 bases from J, with 10 bases in between. Germline V CDR1 and CDR2: MNHEY, SMNVEV (reference sequence). The CDR3 extends over 12 amino acids. The CDR3 region is CASSSLGETQYF. The CDR3, as DNA: TGTGCCAGCAGCTCGCTCGGGGAGACCCAGTACTTC.

This clone was found a few times. The chain uses TRBV25-1 and TRBJ1-5; TRBD1 matches at 8 bases. Germline-derived CDR1 and CDR2 are MGHDK and SYGVNS. The junction had 3 bases not matched to a gene; V was cut back by 3 bases and J by 5 bases. The CDR3 has 14 residues. In DNA form, the CDR3 reads TGTGCCAGCAGTGAGGGACAGGCCTATCAGCCCCAGCATTTT. This encodes CASSEGQAYQPQHF.

The chain couples TRBV5-1 to TRBJ2-7, with D unclear. The V gene's germline CDR1 is SGHRS and CDR2 YFSETQ. The ends were cut back, 2 bases at V and 4 bases at J, with 13 bases in the middle. The CDR3 sequence is 14 residues long. CDR3 nucleotides: TGCGCCAGCAGCTTTTCGGCAGGTAATTACGAGCAGTACGTC. This encodes CASSFSAGNYEQYV.

This clone has just a few counts. CDR3 sequence reads: CASSLGTSGGQTQYF. In nucleotides, the CDR3 is TGTGCCAGCAGCCTAGGGACTAGCGGGGGGCAGACCCAGTACTTC. The rearrangement uses TRBV9 and TRBJ2-5; 15 bases are shared with TRBD2. V lost 4 bases, J lost 6 bases, and 4 bases stayed unmatched. This CDR3 has 15 amino acids. Looked up from germline, CDR1 is SGDLS and CDR2 is YYNGEE.

The CDR3 loop is CASSPGLAGLVTDTQYF. The DNA for the CDR3 is TGTGCCAGCAGTCCGGGACTAGCGGGGTTGGTCACAGATACGCAGTATTTT. The chain is built from TRBV28 and TRBJ2-3; 13 nucleotides agree with TRBD2. The V gene's germline CDR1 is MDHEN and CDR2 SYDVKM. After removal of 5 bases from V and 2 bases from J, the junction contained 7 bases not matched to a gene. The CDR3 runs to 17 residues.

V gene TRBV5-4 combines with J gene TRBJ2-5; weak D call: TRBD1 (6 bases). Trimming shortened V by 4 bases and J by 1 base, and 14 bases separated the two germline ends. The CDR3 has 15 amino acids. Germline CDR1 is SGHNT and CDR2 is YYREEE (reference sequence). The CDR3 sequence is CASSPEGRGQETQYF. CDR3 DNA sequence: TGTGCCAGCAGCCCCGAAGGCAGGGGCCAAGAGACCCAGTACTTC.

The J gene is TRBJ2-7, the V gene TRBV5-4; D is uncertain. This CDR3 comprises 11 residues. The germline V gene has CDR1 SGHNT and CDR2 YYREEE (reference sequence). Trimming took 0 bases from V and 6 from J, leaving 4 bases between them. Written as DNA, the CDR3 is TGTGCCAGCAGCTTGGAAGGCGAGCAGTACTTC. This translates into CASSLEGEQYF. Together with reference TRBV5-4 and TRBJ2-7, the CDR3 gives the full variable domain: ETGVTQSPTHLIKTRGQQVTLRCSSQSGHNTVSWYQQALGQGPQFIFQYYREEENGRGNFPPRFSGLQFPNYSSELNVNALELDDSALYLCASSLEGEQYFGPGTRLTVT.

This chain links TRBV28 with TRBJ1-2, with no clear D. The V and J ends lost 8 bases and 0 bases respectively, with 10 bases between them. CDR1 is MDHEN, CDR2 SYDVKM, per germline. The CDR3 is made up of 13 amino acids. The CDR3 nucleotides read TGTGCCAGCTTACGGTTAGCTAACTATGGCTACACCTTC. Its protein is CASLRLANYGYTF.

The rearrangement joins TRBV4-1 to TRBJ2-7, with 11 nucleotides matching TRBD2. Germline-derived CDR1 and CDR2 are MGHRA and YSYEKL. There are 16 residues in the CDR3. J was trimmed by 7 bases and V by 1 base; bases with no gene match: 9. DNA of the CDR3: TGCGCCAGCAGCCAAGTAGGGACTAGCGGTCTGTTAGAGCAGTACTTC. Amino acids: CASSQVGTSGLLEQYF.

The V call is TRBV7-2, the J call TRBJ2-7, with a tentative D call TRBD1 (6 bases). In germline, CDR1 is SGHTA, CDR2 FQGNSA. The germline V and J ends were trimmed by 5 bases and 7 bases, with 9 bases remaining between them. The CDR3 is made up of 11 amino acids. The CDR3 nucleotides read TGTGCCAGCAGCCTCGGACAGGAGCAGTACGTC. This codes for CASSLGQEQYV.

The rearrangement links TRBV9 to TRBJ1-2; 7 bases agree with TRBD1. This CDR3 has 17 residues. Unmatched junction bases numbered 12, after V lost 0 bases and J lost 4 bases. Germline V gives CDR1 SGDLS, CDR2 YYNGEE. The CDR3, as DNA: TGTGCCAGCAGCGTAGAACCCCACGGGACAGAGACCTATGGCTACACCTTC. Encoded protein: CASSVEPHGTETYGYTF.

The V gene is TRBV5-1, the J gene TRBJ2-7; 10 bases match TRBD1. J gave up 4 bases and V 6 bases, and 10 bases lay outside the gene matches. There are 15 residues in the CDR3. Germline V gene data show CDR1 as SGHRS and CDR2 as YFSETQ. The CDR3 bases are TGCGCCAGCACCCAAAGACAGGGGGCTGCTTACGAGCAGTACTTC. Translation gives CASTQRQGAAYEQYF. The full variable domain, completed using reference TRBV5-1 and TRBJ2-7, is KAGVTQTPRYLIKTRGQQVTLSCSPISGHRSVSWYQQTPGQGLQFLFEYFSETQRNKGNFPGRFSGRQFSNSRSEMNVSTLELGDSALYLCASTQRQGAAYEQYFGPGTRLTVT.